This note documents a single T cell receptor beta chain sequence. Its target is not known. Selected positively for CCR7 and CD45RO-negative, naive CD8 cells excluded terminally differentiated effector memory CD45RA+ cells. These data come from a study of shared clonotypes between healthy human individuals. Whole-study results and caveats: An anticipated effect of sequencing depth on clonotype sharing among donors was recognized. Across subsets, estimated richness was generally greater for naive than for memory populations.

Looked up from germline, CDR1 is MDHEN and CDR2 is SYDVKM. CDR3 length equals 13 residues. V gave up 2 bases and J gave up 7 bases, with 9 bases separating them. Researchers divided each subset's genomic DNA evenly across several immunoSEQ plates. The repertoire was sequenced with immunoSEQ multiplex PCR; TCRdb's copy has only in-frame clones and lacks some. The table shows some 2,100,000 clones, with roughly 91% occurring only once. This clonotype was obtained from a man aged 18-30 years in good health. Some clones in this sample may be carry-over from other donors' samples. The source material was naive CD8+ T cells from PBMCs. This chain connects TRBV28 to TRBJ2-1; tentatively, D is TRBD1 (5 bases). The CDR3 nucleotides read TGTGCCAGCAGTTTAGTACAGGTTAATGAGCAGTTCTTC. Encoded protein: CASSLVQVNEQFF.